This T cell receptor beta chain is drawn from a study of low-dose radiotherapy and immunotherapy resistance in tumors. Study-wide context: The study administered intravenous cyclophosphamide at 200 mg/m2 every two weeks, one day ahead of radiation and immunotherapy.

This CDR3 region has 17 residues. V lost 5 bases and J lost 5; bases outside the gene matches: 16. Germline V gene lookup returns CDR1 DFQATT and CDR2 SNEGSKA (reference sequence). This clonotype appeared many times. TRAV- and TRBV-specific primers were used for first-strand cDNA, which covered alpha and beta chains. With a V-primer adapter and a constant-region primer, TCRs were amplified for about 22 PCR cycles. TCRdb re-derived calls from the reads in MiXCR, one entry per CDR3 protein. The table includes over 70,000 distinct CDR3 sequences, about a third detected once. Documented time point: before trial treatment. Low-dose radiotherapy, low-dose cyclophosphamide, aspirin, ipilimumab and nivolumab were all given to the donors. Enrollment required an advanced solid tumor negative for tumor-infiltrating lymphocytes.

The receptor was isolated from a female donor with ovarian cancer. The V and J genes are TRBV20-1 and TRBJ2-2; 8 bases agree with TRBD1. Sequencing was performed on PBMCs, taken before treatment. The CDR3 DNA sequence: TGCAGTGCTCCCTCCTCTGCGACAGGGGCAGGGACCGGGGAGCTGTTTTTT. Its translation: CSAPSSATGAGTGELFF.